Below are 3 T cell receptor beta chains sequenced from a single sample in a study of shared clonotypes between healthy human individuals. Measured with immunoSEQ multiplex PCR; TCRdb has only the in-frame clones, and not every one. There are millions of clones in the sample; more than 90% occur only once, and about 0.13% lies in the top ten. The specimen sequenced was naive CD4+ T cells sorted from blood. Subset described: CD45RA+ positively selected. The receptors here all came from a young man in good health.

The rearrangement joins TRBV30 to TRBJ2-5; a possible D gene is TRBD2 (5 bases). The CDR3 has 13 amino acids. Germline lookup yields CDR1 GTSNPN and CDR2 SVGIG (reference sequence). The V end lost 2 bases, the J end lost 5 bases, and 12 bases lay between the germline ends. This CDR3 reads CAWSITRRETQYF. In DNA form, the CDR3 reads TGTGCCTGGAGTATCACTAGAAGGGAGACCCAGTACTTC.

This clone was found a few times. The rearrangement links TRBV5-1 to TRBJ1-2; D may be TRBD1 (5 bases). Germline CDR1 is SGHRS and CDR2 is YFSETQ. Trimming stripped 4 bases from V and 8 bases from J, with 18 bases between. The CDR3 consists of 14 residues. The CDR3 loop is CASSEGPSRGGYTF. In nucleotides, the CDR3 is TGCGCCAGCAGCGAGGGACCCAGCCGTGGGGGCTACACCTTC. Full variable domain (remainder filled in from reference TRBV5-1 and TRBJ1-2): KAGVTQTPRYLIKTRGQQVTLSCSPISGHRSVSWYQQTPGQGLQFLFEYFSETQRNKGNFPGRFSGRQFSNSRSEMNVSTLELGDSALYLCASSEGPSRGGYTFGSGTRLTVV.

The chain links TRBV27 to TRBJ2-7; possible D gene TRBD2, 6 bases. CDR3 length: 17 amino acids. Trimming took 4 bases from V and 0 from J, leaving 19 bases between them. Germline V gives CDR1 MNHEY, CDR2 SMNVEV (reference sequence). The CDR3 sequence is CASSSPPRGESSYEQYF. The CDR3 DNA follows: TGTGCCAGCAGTTCCCCCCCTCGCGGGGAAAGCTCCTACGAGCAGTACTTC.